These 14 T cell receptor beta chains came from one sample sequenced in a study of blood T cell repertoires in COVID-19. Profiled with immunoSEQ multiplex PCR; TCRdb holds only in-frame clones, not every one. The sample contains approximately 280,000 clones, about 89% of which appear only once. The sequenced sample consisted of peripheral blood. The source is a man in his forties with acute or convalescent COVID-19.

V gene TRBV7-2 combines with J gene TRBJ1-1; TRBD1 is a possible D gene (6 bases). The CDR3 contains 15 residues. Trimming took 5 bases from V and 1 from J, leaving 14 bases between them. The V gene's germline CDR1 is SGHTA and CDR2 FQGNSA. The CDR3 region has the DNA TGTGCCAGCAGCCTAATGGGGGCAGGGAACACTGAAGCTTTCTTT. It is translated as CASSLMGAGNTEAFF.

V and J are TRBV19 and TRBJ2-2; D remains unclear. Germline CDR1 and CDR2: LNHDA and SQIVND (reference sequence). The CDR3 consists of 15 residues. Trimming took 5 bases from V and 3 from J, leaving 13 bases between them. CDR3 residues: CASSSARMDTGELFF. CDR3 sequence (DNA): TGTGCCAGTAGTTCAGCCAGGATGGACACCGGGGAGCTGTTTTTT.

In its sample, this clone was seen a few times. The CDR3 is CASSQVEDRGFGEQYF. For the CDR3, the DNA is TGCGCCAGCAGCCAAGTAGAGGACAGGGGCTTTGGGGAGCAGTACTTC. The chain recombines TRBV4-1 with TRBJ2-7; TRBD1 matches 9 bases. After removal of 1 base from V and 7 bases from J, the junction contained 11 bases not matched to a gene. The CDR3 extends over 16 amino acids. Germline V gives CDR1 MGHRA, CDR2 YSYEKL.

CDR3 protein: CASSRPSGALNTEAFF. In DNA, the CDR3 is TGTGCCAGCAGCCGGCCGTCAGGGGCCTTGAACACTGAAGCTTTCTTT. This chain joins TRBV5-8 and TRBJ1-1; tentative D call: TRBD1 (6 bases). CDR3 length: 16 amino acids. The V and J ends lost 4 bases and 0 bases respectively, with 16 bases between them. Germline V CDR1 and CDR2: SGHTS, YDEGEE.

V gene TRBV12-5 combines with J gene TRBJ2-3, with 7 bases identical to TRBD1. Germline CDR1 LGHNT, CDR2 FRNRAP. The CDR3 extends over 15 amino acids. The V segment lost 5 bases and the J segment 1 base; nucleotides outside the gene matches: 6. The CDR3 protein is CASGPGTAGTDTQYF. CDR3 DNA: TGTGCTAGTGGTCCGGGGACAGCGGGCACAGATACGCAGTATTTT.

This chain links TRBV29-1 with TRBJ2-2, with 11 bases identical to TRBD1. The CDR3 covers 14 residues. The V and J ends lost 7 bases and 4 bases, in that order; junction bases with no gene match: 5. CDR1 is SQVTM, CDR2 ANQGSEA, per germline. Here the CDR3 reads CSAGQGASTGELFF. The CDR3 DNA follows: TGCAGCGCAGGACAGGGGGCGAGCACCGGGGAGCTGTTTTTT.

The rearrangement uses TRBV10-3 and TRBJ1-2, with a tentative D call TRBD1 (6 bases). Germline V lookup: CDR1 ENHRY, CDR2 SYGVKD. The CDR3 loop spans 16 amino acids. Trimming left V 2 bases short and J 4 bases short, with 17 bases between. DNA for the CDR3: TGTGCCATCAGTGAGATAGAGGGGGAGACGGGCTATGGCTACACCTTC. Translating it yields CAISEIEGETGYGYTF.

This rearrangement joins TRBV2 to TRBJ1-2; perhaps TRBD1 as D (5 bases). The germline CDR1 and CDR2 sequences are SNHLY and FYNNEI. CDR3 length: 15 residues. V was cut by 3 bases and J by 5 bases, with 16 bases left in between. The CDR3 nucleotides read TGTGCCAGCAGTGAGATTCCCCAAGGGGCTTATGGCTACACCTTC. Amino acid sequence: CASSEIPQGAYGYTF.

This clone showed up just a few times. The chain couples TRBV21-1 to TRBJ1-1. TRBV21-1 is reported as a pseudogene. CDR3 length: 11 residues. The CDR3 nucleotides are TGTGCCAGCAGCAAAGTAGAGGAAGCTTTCTTT. This sequence encodes CASSKVEEAFF.

V and J are TRBV6-1 and TRBJ1-1, with D maybe TRBD1 (6 bases). CDR3 length: 11 amino acids. Trimming took off 3 bases at V and 7 bases at J, with 6 bases between the two ends. From germline, CDR1 is MNHNS and CDR2 SASEGT. DNA of the CDR3: TGTGCCAGCAGTGAGGACAGTGAAGCTTTCTTT. Its translation is CASSEDSEAFF.

There are a few counts of this clone. This chain joins TRBV7-2 and TRBJ2-2, with TRBD1 matching over 10 bases. The CDR3 covers 16 residues. V shed 1 base, J shed 5 bases, and the junction held 4 bases outside the gene matches. In germline, CDR1 is SGHTA, CDR2 FQGNSA. CDR3 region: CASSLVWDRGTGELFF. CDR3 nucleotides: TGTGCCAGCAGCTTAGTTTGGGACAGGGGAACCGGGGAGCTGTTTTTT.

The chain links TRBV10-3 to TRBJ1-6; perhaps TRBD1 as D (5 bases). CDR1 ENHRY and CDR2 SYGVKD come from the germline V gene. Trimming left V 7 bases short and J 10 bases short, with 11 bases between. The CDR3 totals 12 residues. In DNA form, the CDR3 reads TGTGCCATCAAAGGGGTGGGGTCACCCCTCCACTTT. Encoded protein: CAIKGVGSPLHF.

This chain joins TRBV11-2 and TRBJ2-2; tentative D call: TRBD2 (5 bases). The length of the CDR3 is 15 residues. Germline V lookup: CDR1 SGHAT, CDR2 FQNNGV. V was cut by 2 bases and J by 7 bases, with 14 bases left in between. The CDR3 here is CASSLREGQGGELFF. The CDR3 nucleotides are TGTGCCAGCAGCTTACGGGAAGGGCAAGGCGGGGAGCTGTTTTTT.

The CDR3 DNA sequence: TGTGCCACCAGCAGAGAGCTAGTCAACACCATATATTTT. This encodes CATSRELVNTIYF. The chain is built from TRBV15 and TRBJ1-3; D is uncertain. The V end lost 0 bases, the J end lost 7 bases, and 7 bases lay between the germline ends. CDR3 length equals 13 residues. CDR1 LNHNV and CDR2 YYDKDF come from the germline V gene (reference sequence).